This section outlines one T cell receptor beta chain sequence together with its context. Its antigen is currently unknown. In TCRdb, the reads were re-called with MiXCR into one record per CDR3 protein. Here the sample spans nearly 450,000 distinct CDR3 sequences, approximately 30% being singletons. CDR1 and CDR2 from the germline V gene are LNHDA and SQIVND (reference sequence). Deletions cut 4 bases from V and 1 base from J, with 13 bases between. The CDR3 totals 15 residues. The data stem from a study of T cell repertoires in cytomegalovirus infection. Looking at the study overall: Shared public TCR beta signatures pointed to both CMV infection and a matching HLA type.

Broader study findings: HLA-C-restricted CMV clonotypes gave the most frequent clonotype in two of eight donors.

The sequence derives from a human donor in good health (CMV status not recorded). Some clones in this sample may be carry-over from other donors' samples. The sample taken for sequencing was PBMCs. The chain is built from TRBV19 and TRBJ1-1, with D tentatively TRBD1 (6 bases). The CDR3 sequence is CASSNTGQPNTEAFF. The CDR3 nucleotides are TGTGCCAGTAGTAACACAGGACAGCCGAACACTGAAGCTTTCTTT.